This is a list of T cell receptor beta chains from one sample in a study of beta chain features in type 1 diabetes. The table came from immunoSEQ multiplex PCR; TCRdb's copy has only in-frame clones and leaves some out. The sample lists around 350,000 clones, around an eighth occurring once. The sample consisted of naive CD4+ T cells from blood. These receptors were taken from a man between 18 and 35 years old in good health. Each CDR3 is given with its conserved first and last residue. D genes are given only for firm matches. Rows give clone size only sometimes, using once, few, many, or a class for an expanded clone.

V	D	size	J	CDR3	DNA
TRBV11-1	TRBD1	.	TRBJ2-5	CASSSPGTGQKTQYF	TGTGCCAGCAGCTCACCCGGGACAGGGCAAAAGACCCAGTACTTC
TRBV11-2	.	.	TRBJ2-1	CASSGTYVNEQFF	TGTGCCAGCAGCGGGACTTACGTCAATGAGCAGTTCTTC
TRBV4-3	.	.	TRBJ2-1	CASSTGRSRVQFF	TGCGCCAGCAGCACCGGACGGTCGAGGGTGCAGTTCTTC
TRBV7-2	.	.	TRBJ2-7	CASSLNSYEQYF	TGTGCCAGCAGCTTAAATAGCTACGAGCAGTACTTC
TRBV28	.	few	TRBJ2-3	CASSSPTDTQYF	TGTGCCAGCAGTTCTCCCACAGATACGCAGTATTTT
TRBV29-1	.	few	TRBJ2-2	CSVAGTGELFF	TGCAGCGTTGCCGGGACCGGGGAGCTGTTTTTT
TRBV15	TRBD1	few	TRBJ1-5	CATSRGTGGFNQPQHF	TGTGCCACCAGCAGAGGGACAGGGGGGTTCAATCAGCCCCAGCATTTT
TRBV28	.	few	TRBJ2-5	CASSQTGQETQYF	TGTGCCAGCAGCCAGACGGGACAAGAGACCCAGTACTTC
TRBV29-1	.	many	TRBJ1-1	CSAEVGNTEAFF	TGCAGCGCCGAGGTAGGGAACACTGAAGCTTTCTTT
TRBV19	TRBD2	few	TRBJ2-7	CASTNSGGDYEQYF	TGTGCCAGTACCAATAGCGGGGGTGACTACGAGCAGTACTTC
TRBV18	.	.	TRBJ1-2	CASSPRAGSDYGYTF	TGTGCCAGCTCACCACGCGCAGGGTCCGACTATGGCTACACCTTC
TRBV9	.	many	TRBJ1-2	CASSVDGGGGYGYTF	TGTGCCAGCAGCGTAGATGGGGGAGGAGGCTATGGCTACACCTTC
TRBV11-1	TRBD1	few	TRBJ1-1	CASSRDRVTEAFF	TGTGCCAGCAGCCGGGACAGGGTAACTGAAGCTTTCTTT
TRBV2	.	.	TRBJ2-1	CASIGDTRYIEQFF	TGTGCCAGCATAGGGGACACACGCTACATAGAGCAGTTCTTC
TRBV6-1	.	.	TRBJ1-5	CASSEAGQGIGQPQHF	TGTGCCAGCAGTGAAGCGGGCCAGGGGATCGGTCAGCCCCAGCATTTT
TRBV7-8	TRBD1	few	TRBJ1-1	CASSPDRDTEAFF	TGTGCCAGCAGCCCAGACAGGGACACTGAAGCTTTCTTT
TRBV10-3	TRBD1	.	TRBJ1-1	CAISELDRGAEAFF	TGTGCCATCAGTGAACTGGACAGGGGAGCTGAAGCTTTCTTT
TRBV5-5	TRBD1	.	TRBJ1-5	CASSLYRGRNQPQHF	TGTGCCAGCAGCCTATACAGGGGGCGGAATCAGCCCCAGCATTTT
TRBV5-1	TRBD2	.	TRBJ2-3	CASSPGLAISTDTQYF	TGCGCCAGCAGCCCGGGACTAGCGATTAGCACAGATACGCAGTATTTT
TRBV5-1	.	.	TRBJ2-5	CASSSQETQYF	TGCGCCAGCAGCTCACAAGAGACCCAGTACTTC
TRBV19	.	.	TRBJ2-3	CATSTLVGTDTQYF	TGTGCCACCAGTACGCTAGTCGGCACAGATACGCAGTATTTT
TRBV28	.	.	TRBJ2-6	CASSLSPGTNVLTF	TGTGCCAGCAGTTTATCGCCGGGTACCAACGTCCTGACTTTC
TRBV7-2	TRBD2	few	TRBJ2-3	CASSFAGVTDTQYF	TGTGCCAGCAGCTTCGCGGGAGTAACAGATACGCAGTATTTT